The 20 T cell receptor beta chains below all came from one sample that was sequenced in a study of T cell responses to AZD1222 COVID-19 vaccine. Profiled with immunoSEQ multiplex PCR; TCRdb holds only in-frame clones, not every one. The repertoire includes about 140,000 clones, approximately 92% of them detected once, and more than 4.5% sits in the top ten. Source: peripheral blood, taken on day 0 of AZD1222 vaccination. The receptors were sampled from an adult in good health.

The rearrangement uses TRBV11-3 and TRBJ2-1, with 13 bases lining up with TRBD2. Unmatched junction bases numbered 2, after V lost 4 bases and J lost 5 bases. Germline V gene data show CDR1 as SGHNT and CDR2 as YENEEA. The CDR3 contains 15 residues. The CDR3 nucleotides read TGTGCCAGCAGCTGGACTAGCGGGAGCGACAATGAGCAGTTCTTC. Translation gives CASSWTSGSDNEQFF.

This clone showed up just once. V gene TRBV5-1 combines with J gene TRBJ2-2; D ambiguous. Germline V gene data show CDR1 as SGHRS and CDR2 as YFSETQ. Trimming left V 3 bases short and J 1 base short, with 4 bases between. The CDR3 runs 13 residues. CDR3 region: CASSSQNTGELFF. The CDR3 bases are TGCGCCAGCAGCTCACAGAACACCGGGGAGCTGTTTTTT. The full variable domain, in which reference TRBV5-1 and TRBJ2-2 provide the parts outside the CDR3, is KAGVTQTPRYLIKTRGQQVTLSCSPISGHRSVSWYQQTPGQGLQFLFEYFSETQRNKGNFPGRFSGRQFSNSRSEMNVSTLELGDSALYLCASSSQNTGELFFGEGSRLTVL.

The chain has TRBV5-1 and TRBJ1-4; D uncertain. Trimming stripped 5 bases from V and 3 bases from J, with 5 bases between. Per germline, CDR1 SGHRS and CDR2 YFSETQ. The CDR3 extends over 12 amino acids. This chain's CDR3 is CASRSSNEKLFF. CDR3 sequence (DNA): TGCGCCAGCAGAAGTTCTAATGAAAAACTGTTTTTT.

The CDR3 protein is CASSIETGGTNYGYTF. The CDR3 DNA follows: TGTGCCAGTAGTATTGAGACAGGGGGCACTAACTATGGCTACACCTTC. This sequence joins TRBV19 and TRBJ1-2; the match to TRBD1 covers 10 bases. CDR1 and CDR2 (germline): LNHDA, SQIVND (reference sequence). V shed 3 bases, J shed 0 bases, and the junction held 4 bases outside the gene matches. This CDR3 contains 16 residues.

This chain joins TRBV11-3 and TRBJ2-1; D gene uncertain. This CDR3 is built from 13 residues. V was cut by 5 bases and J by 6 bases, with 11 bases left in between. Looked up from germline, CDR1 is SGHNT and CDR2 is YENEEA. The DNA of the CDR3 is TGTGCCAGCAGCACAGACCCTGGCAATGAGCAGTTCTTC. It is translated as CASSTDPGNEQFF.

The V call is TRBV29-1, the J call TRBJ1-1; unclear D gene. V lost 6 bases to trimming and J lost 1 base, with 6 bases between them. The CDR3 length is 11 residues. In germline, CDR1 is SQVTM, CDR2 ANQGSEA. CDR3 DNA: TGCAGCGTAACCGGGAACACTGAAGCTTTCTTT. As protein: CSVTGNTEAFF.

In this sample, this clone turned up once. J is TRBJ2-2 and V is TRBV3-1 (or the pseudogene TRBV3-2); maybe TRBD2 (5 bases). CDR3 length: 14 amino acids. V lost 2 bases, J lost 6 bases, and 10 bases lay in between. The germline CDR1 and CDR2 sequences are LGHDT and YNNKEL (reference sequence). CDR3: CASSQSEGAGELFF. CDR3 sequence (DNA): TGTGCCAGCAGCCAATCTGAGGGAGCCGGGGAGCTGTTTTTT.

The chain is built from TRBV2 and TRBJ2-3; D gene uncertain. The V and J ends lost 6 bases and 1 base respectively, with 17 bases between them. This CDR3 is built from 16 residues. Germline CDR1 reads SNHLY; CDR2 reads FYNNEI. This CDR3 reads CASSSKGPRRTDTQYF. Written as DNA, the CDR3 is TGTGCCAGCAGCTCCAAAGGCCCACGCCGCACAGATACGCAGTATTTT.

The chain has TRBV10-3 and TRBJ2-7; D tentatively reads TRBD1 or TRBD2 (5 bases each). V was clipped by 10 bases and J by 2 bases, with 15 bases between them. CDR3 length: 13 amino acids. CDR1 is ENHRY, CDR2 SYGVKD, per germline. The CDR3 nucleotides are TGTGCCAGGGACGGACTGAATACCTACGAGCAGTACTTC. Its protein is CARDGLNTYEQYF.

The chain carries TRBV27 and TRBJ2-7; TRBD1 agrees at 8 bases. The germline V gene encodes CDR1 MNHEY and CDR2 SMNVEV (reference sequence). The ends lost 5 bases at V and 0 bases at J; junction bases unmatched: 6. The CDR3 is 15 residues long. In DNA form, the CDR3 reads TGTGCCAGCAGTGGCGCGGGACAGGCCTCCTACGAGCAGTACTTC. Translated, it gives CASSGAGQASYEQYF.

The chain has TRBV7-6 and TRBJ2-1; TRBD2 agrees at 10 bases. J lost 10 bases, V lost 3 bases, and 9 bases had no gene match. This CDR3 is 15 amino acids long. Germline V gene sequence: CDR1 SGHVS, CDR2 FNYEAQ. In DNA, the CDR3 is TGTGCCAGCAGCTTCGTTCCTAGCGGGAGATCGGAGCAGTTCTTC. It specifies CASSFVPSGRSEQFF.

This chain joins TRBV10-3 and TRBJ1-2; TRBD1 is a possible D gene (6 bases). Trimming left V 3 bases short and J 7 bases short, with 15 bases between. CDR1 ENHRY and CDR2 SYGVKD come from the germline V gene. CDR3 length: 14 amino acids. CDR3 amino acids: CAISDRGVNSGYTF. The CDR3 DNA reads as TGTGCCATCAGTGACAGGGGAGTTAATTCTGGCTACACCTTC.

V is TRBV5-1 and J is TRBJ2-1, with 13 bases matching TRBD2. CDR3 length equals 14 residues. Trimming removed 6 bases from V and 5 bases from J; junction bases left unmatched: 2. CDR1 is SGHRS and CDR2 is YFSETQ in the germline V gene. As DNA, the CDR3 is TGCGCCAGCAATGGACTAGCGGGGGACAATGAGCAGTTCTTC. Protein sequence: CASNGLAGDNEQFF.

This clone was picked up a small number of times. The CDR3 nucleotides are TGTGCCAGCAGCTCCCCAACCGGGGACACACGGGAGACCCAGTACTTC. Translating gives CASSSPTGDTRETQYF. The V and J genes are TRBV7-9 and TRBJ2-5, with D possibly TRBD1 on 6 matching bases. Germline V CDR1 and CDR2: SEHNR, FQNEAQ (reference sequence). The germline V and J ends were trimmed by 4 bases and 5 bases, with 20 bases remaining between them. The CDR3 covers 16 residues.

The V gene is TRBV6-5, the J gene TRBJ2-3; tentatively, D is TRBD1 (7 bases). Trimming left V 4 bases short and J 8 bases short, with 16 bases between. Germline-derived CDR1 and CDR2 are MNHEY and SVGAGI. The CDR3 consists of 14 residues. The CDR3 coding sequence is TGTGCCAGCAGTTCCGATGGGCAGGGGGGTACGCAGTATTTT. It specifies CASSSDGQGGTQYF.

The genes are TRBV20-1 and TRBJ1-1; the D is unclear. The CDR3 spans 11 residues. V was trimmed by 1 base and J by 7 bases, leaving 7 bases between them. Germline V gene lookup returns CDR1 DFQATT and CDR2 SNEGSKA (reference sequence). In DNA, the CDR3 is TGCAGTGCTAGAGTGAGGAATGAAGCTTTCTTT. Translating gives CSARVRNEAFF.

This sequence joins TRBV6-2 or TRBV6-3 and TRBJ1-3, with a possible D match to TRBD1 (6 bases). Trimming took off 6 bases at V and 3 bases at J, with 18 bases between the two ends. The CDR3 loop spans 16 amino acids. Germline assignment: CDR1 MNHEY and CDR2 SVGEGT. CDR3 nucleotide sequence: TGTGCCAGCAGCGACTACAGGGACATTCGTGGAAACACCATATATTTT. The encoded protein is CASSDYRDIRGNTIYF.

The chain has TRBV19 and TRBJ2-1; D uncertain. There are 14 residues in the CDR3. Germline V gene sequence: CDR1 LNHDA, CDR2 SQIVND (reference sequence). V was shortened by 1 base and J by 0 bases, with 4 bases between the two germline ends. The CDR3 DNA reads as TGTGCCAGTAGTATAGTCGGCTCCTACAATGAGCAGTTCTTC. It is translated as CASSIVGSYNEQFF. The variable domain in full, completed from reference TRBV19 and TRBJ2-1, reads DGGITQSPKYLFRKEGQNVTLSCEQNLNHDAMYWYRQDPGQGLRLIYYSQIVNDFQKGDIAEGYSVSREKKESFPLTVTSAQKNPTAFYLCASSIVGSYNEQFFGPGTRLTVL.

The chain uses TRBV11-1 and TRBJ2-3, with TRBD1 as a possible D gene (6 bases). V gave up 1 base and J gave up 7 bases, with 12 bases separating them. CDR3 length equals 14 residues. Per the germline V gene, CDR1 is SGHAT and CDR2 is FQDESV (reference sequence). The CDR3 is CASSLVQGWHTQYF. In DNA form, the CDR3 reads TGTGCCAGCAGCTTAGTACAGGGATGGCATACGCAGTATTTT.

The chain links TRBV29-1 to TRBJ2-5; D ambiguous. Germline V lookup: CDR1 SQVTM, CDR2 ANQGSEA. The CDR3 is 13 residues long. Trimming took 4 bases from V and 7 from J, leaving 16 bases between them. The CDR3 nucleotides read TGCAGCGTTGCTGCAGGCCTCCGATGGACCCAGTACTTC. It specifies CSVAAGLRWTQYF.